The present entry profiles one TCR beta chain with its context. Its antigen remains unidentified. Qualities for individual bases were not recorded, and no much larger clone is one base off. These data come from a study of vaccination and CD4 T cells after COVID-19 (dated by TCRdb to the early 2020s). About the study as a whole: SARS-CoV-2 positivity had been established in the convalescent patients by nasal swab PCR, and mild disease was recorded in about 9 of these patients and severe disease in one. In the convalescent cohort there were six males and four females, among whom were two Hispanic individuals, seven Caucasians, two Asians and one multiracial person. Participants received two doses of either the Pfizer-BioNTech BNT162b2 vaccine (n=8) or the Moderna mRNA-1273 vaccine (n=2). Post-COVID blood samples were collected from convalescent patients a median of about 92 days after diagnosis, with a range of roughly 30 to 170 days. Post-vaccine blood samples were obtained a median of approximately 74 days after the second vaccine dose, with a range of about 14 to 250 days. In 10 COVID-19 convalescent patients and several infection-naive healthy vaccine recipients, the spike-specific CD4+ TCR repertoire before mRNA vaccination was compared with the repertoire after mRNA vaccination. Control cultures used a CEFX viral epitope pool as positive control, an HIV-1 Nef peptide pool as negative control, or no peptide. Overlapping spike peptide pools from SARS-CoV-2 and from the common cold coronaviruses HCoV-NL63, HCoV-OC43 and HCoV-229E were used as culture stimuli. Study-level results and caveats: Only a relatively small number of convalescent patients were included in the study, and early timepoints following natural infection were not analyzed. The median number of SARS-CoV-2-reactive clonotypes rose from 20 to 25 after infection to 38 after vaccination, but the change was not significant. Of the vaccine-specific clones found in convalescent patients, nearly all (304 of 307) were mono-reactive for SARS-CoV-2 spike instead of being cross-reactive with common cold coronaviruses. Among convalescent patients, a median about 86% of the SARS-CoV-2-reactive clones seen after vaccination appeared only after vaccination, which suggests priming specific to the vaccine.

The protocol used for the library was PCR. At the Johns Hopkins FTIC core, DNA from the cultured CD4+ T cells underwent TCR sequencing with the Oncomine TCR Beta short-read assay. The QIAamp micro DNA kit was used to extract genomic DNA from the cultured CD4+ T cells. Oncomine TCR Beta libraries made from cultured CD4+ T cells were pooled using unique dual indexes and sequenced on an Illumina iSeq 100. Per the authors' processing: Non-productive sequences were removed, and CDR3s that did not start with C, did not end with F or W, or were shorter than 7 amino acids were discarded. The MANAFEST web application was used to identify antigen-specific clonotypes by comparing peptide-stimulated wells against reference wells and other culture wells. To be called positive, a clone needed an FDR below 0.05, an odds ratio above 5, and a productive frequency above 0.1% in at least two of three replicate wells. Clonotypes that were significantly expanded in both SARS-CoV-2 spike wells and at least one common cold coronavirus spike condition were defined as cross-reactive. Using R version 3.6.1, CDR3 homology was evaluated through Levenshtein distances (stringdist) along with unrooted phylogenetic trees (ape). TCRdb ran its own pipeline on the public reads, namely fastp trimming at Q25 and MiXCR clone calling, and kept in-frame beta chains. Merged by CDR3 protein, the rows form single entries marked with the most common genes and DNA. The V and J calls and clone size come from TCRdb's table, not from the authors' own analysis. The sample table lists just over 15,000 distinct CDR3 sequences, about 42% of them with a count of one. Roughly 19% of the sample is held by the ten biggest clonotypes.

The sample's treatment or condition label is to be understood as: roughly 11-day PBMC culture with coronavirus spike peptide pools or control peptides (ViraFEST assay). The study used the ViraFEST assay, which expanded antigen-specific T cells with peptide pools and then identified expanded clonotypes by TCR sequencing. The convalescent patients' positive SARS-CoV-2 PCR tests fell between March and December 2020, which was before the Alpha, Beta and Delta variants emerged in the United States. PBMCs were cultured at around 2 million per well in IMDM supplemented with roughly 5% human AB serum and about 9.6 IU/ml IL-2, with approximately 10 ug/ml peptide pools added. Half of the culture medium was replaced with fresh IL-2-containing medium on days 3 and 7. After 10 days of culture, CD4+ T cells were isolated by negative selection using the EasySep CD4+ T cell isolation kit. Ficoll-Paque Plus gradient centrifugation was used to isolate PBMCs from whole blood, and the isolated PBMCs were then either used fresh or cryopreserved at -140C. In general, triplicate wells were set up for every culture condition.

Sample: cultured CD4+ T cells from blood. This TCR was sampled from a human donor with COVID-19.

The nucleotide sequence reads TGTGCCAGCAGCGTAGTGAGAGATTCACCCCTCCACTTT. It codes for CASSVVRDSPLHF. The V and J segments used are TRBV9 and TRBJ1-6, with the D gene uncertain. Sequences SGDLS (CDR1) and YYNGEE (CDR2) are obtained from the germline V gene. V is pared back by 0 bases and J by 8 bases, with 6 bases lying between the germline termini. The CDR3 measures 13 amino acids from cysteine to phenylalanine. Just CDR3 DNA is preserved here, 39 bases in frame from base 1.